A single sample is the source of the 30 T cell receptor beta chains below, sequenced in a study of blood T cells in healthy people across ages. Using a J-beta primer mix together with a sample-barcoded 5' primer, a second PCR was run for roughly 6 to 11 cycles. One entry per CDR3 protein results from TCRdb running MiXCR on the 5' RACE reads. The data contain fewer than 900,000 distinct CDR3 sequences, about 42% of them singletons. The source material was blood. These receptors were obtained from a woman in her sixties or seventies in good health.

In this sample, this clonotype turned up many times. V gene TRBV7-2 combines with J gene TRBJ2-1; weak D call: TRBD2 (7 bases). CDR3 length: 14 amino acids. V was pared by 7 bases and J by 2 bases, with 12 bases between. CDR1 is SGHTA and CDR2 is FQGNSA in the germline V gene. The CDR3 loop is CASTRGAAYNEQFF. The DNA for the CDR3 is TGTGCCAGCACCCGGGGGGCGGCCTACAATGAGCAGTTCTTC.

The chain carries TRBV29-1 and TRBJ2-2; 7 positions agree with TRBD1. CDR3 size: 12 residues. The J segment lost 7 bases and the V segment lost 3 bases, leaving 2 bases of the junction unmatched. Germline lookup yields CDR1 SQVTM and CDR2 ANQGSEA. The CDR3 loop is CSVDPGGGELFF. CDR3 sequence (DNA): TGCAGCGTTGACCCAGGGGGCGGGGAGCTGTTTTTT.

V is TRBV12-3 or TRBV12-4 and J is TRBJ2-5; 7 bases fit TRBD1. Germline trimming cut 5 bases from V and 11 bases from J; bases unmatched to any gene: 8. CDR3 length equals 12 residues. CDR3 sequence reads: CASSEQGLEQYF. The CDR3 DNA follows: TGTGCCAGCAGTGAACAGGGGCTTGAGCAGTACTTC.

This clonotype was seen just once. The chain employs TRBV28 and TRBJ2-1, with D perhaps matching TRBD2 (5 bases). Per the germline V gene, CDR1 is MDHEN and CDR2 is SYDVKM. The CDR3 has 13 residues. Trimming took 5 bases from V and 10 from J, leaving 15 bases between them. CDR3 protein: CASSPSTTGEQFF. The CDR3 DNA reads TGTGCCAGCAGTCCTTCCACGACGGGGGAGCAGTTCTTC.

The chain uses TRBV5-1 and TRBJ2-7; D is possibly TRBD1 (6 bases). Trimming removed 3 bases from V and 2 bases from J, with 9 bases in between. This CDR3 is 13 amino acids long. Germline CDR1 and CDR2: SGHRS and YFSETQ. Here the CDR3 DNA reads TGCGCCAGCAGCTGGGGACATCCCTACGAGCAGTACTTC. Protein: CASSWGHPYEQYF.

J is TRBJ1-4 and V is TRBV28, with 7 positions matching TRBD1. V dropped 4 bases and J dropped 5; count of bases not matched to a gene: 4. CDR3 length: 14 residues. CDR1 is MDHEN, CDR2 SYDVKM, per germline. The CDR3 bases are TGTGCCAGCAGTTCGGGACAGAAAAATGAAAAACTGTTTTTT. Amino acid sequence: CASSSGQKNEKLFF.

This chain joins TRBV6-1 and TRBJ2-5; D is unresolved. Germline V gene data show CDR1 as MNHNS and CDR2 as SASEGT. The CDR3 extends over 13 amino acids. Trimming shortened V by 9 bases and J by 0 bases, and 11 bases separated the two germline ends. CDR3: CASLPVYQETQYF. The CDR3 nucleotides read TGTGCCAGTCTTCCAGTGTACCAAGAGACCCAGTACTTC.

This chain links TRBV10-3 with TRBJ2-5; weak D call: TRBD1 (5 bases). CDR1 and CDR2 from the germline V gene are ENHRY and SYGVKD. Trimming cost V 2 bases and J 3 bases, with 13 bases left between them. The CDR3 is made up of 15 amino acids. The CDR3 DNA is TGTGCCATCAGTGAGGGGGCGCGGACGAAAGAGACCCAGTACTTC. It translates to CAISEGARTKETQYF.

The chain joins TRBV6-6 to TRBJ2-5; TRBD1 matches at 9 bases. The CDR3 consists of 15 residues. Germline CDR1 MNHNY, CDR2 SVGAGI (reference sequence). V lost 2 bases to trimming and J lost 2 bases; unmatched junction nucleotides: 3. The CDR3: CASSYDRGSQETQYF. In DNA, the CDR3 is TGTGCCAGCAGTTACGACAGGGGGTCACAAGAGACCCAGTACTTC.

The rearrangement uses TRBV7-9 and TRBJ2-3, with D maybe TRBD2 (6 bases). CDR1 SEHNR and CDR2 FQNEAQ come from the germline V gene (reference sequence). CDR3 size: 15 residues. V lost 8 bases and J lost 6, with 21 bases in between. The DNA of the CDR3 is TGTGCCAGCTCGGTGGGAGGCTCCTCCCCCGATACGCAGTATTTT. This codes for CASSVGGSSPDTQYF.

The chain employs TRBV29-1 and TRBJ2-5; 7 bases are shared with TRBD2. Near its end, the DNA agrees better with TRBJ2-7, so the J call may be wrong. Germline CDR1 SQVTM, CDR2 ANQGSEA. The CDR3 spans 16 residues. CDR3 nucleotides: TGCAGCGTTGGGGAAAGTGGTCGGGGGGTTAGTGGCGAGCAGTACTTC. Encoded protein: CSVGESGRGVSGEQYF.

This clonotype was picked up a small number of times. A much larger clonotype is one base distant, so this may be a read error. The chain carries TRBV9 and TRBJ2-3; D is unclear. The CDR3 totals 15 residues. Germline CDR1 and CDR2: SGDLS and YYNGEE. The CDR3 DNA reads as TGTGCCAGCACCTACCTTGGAAACCCAACAGATACGCGGTATTTT. Its translation is CASTYLGNPTDTRYF.

This clonotype was recorded at least ten times. The rearrangement joins TRBV10-3 to TRBJ2-5; TRBD2 might be the D (5 bases). The CDR3 has 13 amino acids. Trimming left V 10 bases short and J 5 bases short, with 17 bases between. The germline V gene encodes CDR1 ENHRY and CDR2 SYGVKD. CDR3 protein: CATGIEGMETQYF. The CDR3 region has the DNA TGTGCCACCGGAATAGAGGGTATGGAGACCCAGTACTTC.

This clonotype has ten or more counts. This sequence joins TRBV6-2 or TRBV6-3 and TRBJ2-3; TRBD2 aligns across 12 bases. The CDR3 is made up of 18 amino acids. Germline trimming cut 6 bases from V and 8 bases from J; bases unmatched to any gene: 18. CDR1 is MNHEY, CDR2 SVGEGT, per germline. The DNA of the CDR3 is TGTGCCAGCAGCCTCGCCGAAGGACTAGCGGGGTTCGGTGGTACGCAGTATTTT. Its translation is CASSLAEGLAGFGGTQYF.

The chain employs TRBV7-2 and TRBJ2-5; D is possibly TRBD1 (6 bases). CDR1 is SGHTA, CDR2 FQGNSA, per germline. V lost 2 bases and J 11 bases, leaving 21 bases between the germline ends. The CDR3 is 15 residues long. For the CDR3, the DNA is TGTGCCAGCAGCTTAACAGGGTGGCCCTACAATGAGCAGTACTTC. Translation: CASSLTGWPYNEQYF. The whole variable domain, remainder taken from reference TRBV7-2 and TRBJ2-5, is GAGVSQSPSNKVTEKGKDVELRCDPISGHTALYWYRQSLGQGLEFLIYFQGNSAPDKSGLPSDRFSAERTGGSVSTLTIQRTQQEDSAVYLCASSLTGWPYNEQYFGPGTRLLVL.

This clonotype was seen a single time. The rearrangement joins TRBV10-3 to TRBJ2-1, with 10 bases identical to TRBD1. Germline loops: CDR1 ENHRY, CDR2 SYGVKD. This CDR3 region has 14 residues. Trimming took 3 bases from V and 10 from J; bases not matched to a gene: 6. Here the CDR3 reads CAISDRQGADEQFF. The CDR3 DNA sequence: TGTGCCATCAGTGACAGACAGGGGGCGGACGAGCAGTTCTTC.

The J gene is TRBJ1-2, the V gene TRBV20-1; D is undetermined. Germline lookup yields CDR1 DFQATT and CDR2 SNEGSKA (reference sequence). CDR3 length: 14 amino acids. Trimming left V 5 bases short and J 5 bases short, with 18 bases between. CDR3 protein: CSAPRGTQEYGYTF. CDR3 DNA: TGCAGTGCTCCCCGGGGAACTCAGGAATATGGCTACACCTTC.

V and J are TRBV7-2 and TRBJ2-3, with TRBD2 identical over 9 bases. The CDR3 is 16 amino acids. The ends lost 0 bases at V and 7 bases at J; junction bases unmatched: 8. CDR1 SGHTA and CDR2 FQGNSA come from the germline V gene. As DNA, the CDR3 is TGTGCCAGCAGCTTAGCTGGCGGGGGGGTTCCACATACGCAGTATTTT. Its protein product is CASSLAGGGVPHTQYF.

The chain recombines TRBV5-1 with TRBJ1-4; 11 bases fit TRBD1. This CDR3 is 17 amino acids long. Trimming removed 3 bases from V and 0 bases from J; junction bases left unmatched: 4. In germline, CDR1 is SGHRS, CDR2 YFSETQ. The CDR3 coding sequence is TGCGCCAGCAGCTACCGGGACAGGGGGGCAACTAATGAAAAACTGTTTTTT. Its translation: CASSYRDRGATNEKLFF.

This chain uses TRBV18 with TRBJ2-3, with 10 bases lining up with TRBD2. V lost 4 bases and J lost 1; bases outside the gene matches: 5. The CDR3 is 16 amino acids. Germline values: CDR1 KGHSH, CDR2 LQKENI. This CDR3 is CASSLIGTSGTDTQYF. The CDR3, as DNA: TGTGCCAGCTCACTAATCGGGACTAGCGGCACAGATACGCAGTATTTT. Drawing the rest from reference TRBV18 and TRBJ2-3, the complete variable domain is NAGVMQNPRHLVRRRGQEARLRCSPMKGHSHVYWYRQLPEEGLKFMVYLQKENIIDESGMPKERFSAEFPKEGPSILRIQQVVRGDSAAYFCASSLIGTSGTDTQYFGPGTRLTVL.

There are many counts of this clonotype. This chain connects TRBV28 to TRBJ1-6; D unresolved. Trimming took off 0 bases at V and 7 bases at J, with 4 bases between the two ends. Germline V lookup: CDR1 MDHEN, CDR2 SYDVKM. CDR3 size: 13 residues. The CDR3 DNA reads TGTGCCAGCAGTTTATGGCCGAATTCACCCCTCCACTTT. It codes for CASSLWPNSPLHF.

The gene calls are TRBV2 and TRBJ1-2, with 7 bases that match TRBD1. Unmatched junction bases numbered 7, after V lost 6 bases and J lost 0 bases. CDR3 size: 15 residues. The germline V gene has CDR1 SNHLY and CDR2 FYNNEI. The CDR3 is CASRTDRAANYGYTF. The CDR3 DNA is TGTGCCAGCAGAACCGACAGGGCAGCTAACTATGGCTACACCTTC.

This chain joins TRBV18 and TRBJ2-1; 9 positions agree with TRBD2. The CDR3 totals 15 residues. Germline V gene sequence: CDR1 KGHSH, CDR2 LQKENI. V was pared by 6 bases and J by 9 bases, with 12 bases of the junction left unmatched. The CDR3, as DNA: TGTGCCAGCTCCCCCGGACGAGCGGGAGGAGGTGAGCAGTTCTTC. Translated: CASSPGRAGGGEQFF.

This clonotype was detected a few times. The V gene is TRBV11-3, the J gene TRBJ2-6, with 14 bases identical to TRBD2. The germline V gene has CDR1 SGHNT and CDR2 YENEEA. The CDR3 covers 18 residues. The junction had 7 bases not matched to a gene; V was cut back by 5 bases and J by 4 bases. The CDR3 spells CASSPGTSGSTGANVLTF. The CDR3 region has the DNA TGTGCCAGCAGCCCAGGGACTAGCGGGAGCACCGGGGCCAACGTCCTGACTTTC.

CDR3: CASSPGQEATDTQYF. CDR3 bases: TGTGCCAGCAGCCCGGGACAGGAGGCCACAGATACGCAGTATTTT. This chain links TRBV3-1 with TRBJ2-3; the match to TRBD1 covers 8 bases. V gave up 4 bases and J gave up 2 bases; unmatched junction bases: 5. The V gene's germline CDR1 is LGHDT and CDR2 YNNKEL (reference sequence). This CDR3 has 15 amino acids.

This sequence joins TRBV7-6 and TRBJ2-1, with TRBD2 matching over 7 bases. This CDR3 has 14 residues. Germline V gene lookup returns CDR1 SGHVS and CDR2 FNYEAQ. V lost 4 bases and J lost 4; bases outside the gene matches: 4. The CDR3 is CASSYGLEYNEQFF. The CDR3 DNA reads as TGTGCCAGCAGCTATGGACTAGAATACAATGAGCAGTTCTTC.

A remark on this clonotype: This may be a read error: a much more frequent sequence differs by one nucleotide. This chain links TRBV21-1 with TRBJ1-1; TRBD1, the D gene given by the table, was not confirmed from the DNA. TRBV21-1 is a listed pseudogene. The length of the CDR3 is 17 residues. CDR3 loop: CASSKGRGANGDTEAFF. DNA for the CDR3: TGTGCCAGCAGCAAAGGTCGGGGGGCGAACGGCGACACTGAAGCTTTCTTT.

The chain is built from TRBV18 and TRBJ1-2; 7 nucleotides align to TRBD1. The V and J ends lost 5 bases and 9 bases, in that order; junction bases with no gene match: 3. The CDR3 runs to 11 residues. Germline CDR1 is KGHSH and CDR2 is LQKENI. The CDR3 nucleotides are TGTGCCAGCTCAGGGGACAGAAGCTACACCTTC. Translated: CASSGDRSYTF.

The chain's CDR3 is CASSQARGRGGGYTF. The CDR3 coding sequence is TGCGCCAGCAGCCAAGCGAGGGGCAGGGGGGGTGGCTACACCTTC. The gene calls are TRBV4-1 and TRBJ1-2, with 7 bases fitting TRBD1. The V gene end was trimmed by 1 base and the J gene end by 7 bases; junction bases not matched to a gene: 9. The germline V gene has CDR1 MGHRA and CDR2 YSYEKL. The CDR3 length is 15 residues.

V and J are TRBV4-2 and TRBJ2-1, with D hard to call. The CDR3 has 17 residues. Looked up from germline, CDR1 is LGHNA and CDR2 is YNFKEQ. V lost 1 base and J 8 bases, leaving 21 bases between the germline ends. This CDR3 is CASSQVRVGGEDDEQFF. The CDR3 DNA reads as TGTGCCAGCAGCCAAGTTCGGGTGGGCGGAGAGGACGATGAGCAGTTCTTC.